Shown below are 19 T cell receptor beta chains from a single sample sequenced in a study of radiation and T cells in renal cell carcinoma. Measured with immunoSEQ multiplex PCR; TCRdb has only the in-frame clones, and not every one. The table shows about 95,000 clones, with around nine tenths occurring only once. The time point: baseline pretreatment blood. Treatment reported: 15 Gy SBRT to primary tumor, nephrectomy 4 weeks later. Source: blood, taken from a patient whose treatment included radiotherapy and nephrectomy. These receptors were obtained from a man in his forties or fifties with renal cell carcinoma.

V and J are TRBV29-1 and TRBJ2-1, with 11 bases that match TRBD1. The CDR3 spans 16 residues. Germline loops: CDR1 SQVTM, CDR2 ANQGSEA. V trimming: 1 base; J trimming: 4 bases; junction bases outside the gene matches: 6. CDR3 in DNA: TGCAGCGTTGAAGTTTGGGACAGGGGGGTTTACAATGAGCAGTTCTTC. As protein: CSVEVWDRGVYNEQFF.

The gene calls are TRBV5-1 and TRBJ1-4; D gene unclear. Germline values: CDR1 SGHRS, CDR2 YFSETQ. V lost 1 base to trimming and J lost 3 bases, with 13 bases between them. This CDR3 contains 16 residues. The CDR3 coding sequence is TGCGCCAGCAGCTTGCGGGCTATGGTGTCTAATGAAAAACTGTTTTTT. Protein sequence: CASSLRAMVSNEKLFF. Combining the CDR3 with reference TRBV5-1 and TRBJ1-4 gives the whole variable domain KAGVTQTPRYLIKTRGQQVTLSCSPISGHRSVSWYQQTPGQGLQFLFEYFSETQRNKGNFPGRFSGRQFSNSRSEMNVSTLELGDSALYLCASSLRAMVSNEKLFFGSGTQLSVL.

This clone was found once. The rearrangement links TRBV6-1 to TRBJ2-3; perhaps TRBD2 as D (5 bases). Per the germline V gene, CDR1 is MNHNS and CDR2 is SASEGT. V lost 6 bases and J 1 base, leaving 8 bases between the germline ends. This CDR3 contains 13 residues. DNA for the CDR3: TGTGCCAGCAGACGGGAAGGCACAGATACGCAGTATTTT. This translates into CASRREGTDTQYF.

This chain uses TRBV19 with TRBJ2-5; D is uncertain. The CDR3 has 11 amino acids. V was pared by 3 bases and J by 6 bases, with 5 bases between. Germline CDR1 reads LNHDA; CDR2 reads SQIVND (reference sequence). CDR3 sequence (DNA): TGTGCCAGTAGTATGGGAAAGACCCAGTACTTC. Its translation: CASSMGKTQYF.

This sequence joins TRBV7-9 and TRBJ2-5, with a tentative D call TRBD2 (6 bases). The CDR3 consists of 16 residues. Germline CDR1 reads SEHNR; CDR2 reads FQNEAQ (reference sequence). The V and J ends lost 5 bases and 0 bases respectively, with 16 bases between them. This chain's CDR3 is CASSPGGRGDQETQYF. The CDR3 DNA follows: TGTGCCAGCAGCCCCGGGGGTAGGGGAGACCAAGAGACCCAGTACTTC. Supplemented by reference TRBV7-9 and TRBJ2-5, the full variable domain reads DTGVSQNPRHKITKRGQNVTFRCDPISEHNRLYWYRQTLGQGPEFLTYFQNEAQLEKSRLLSDRFSAERPKGSFSTLEIQRTEQGDSAMYLCASSPGGRGDQETQYFGPGTRLLVL.

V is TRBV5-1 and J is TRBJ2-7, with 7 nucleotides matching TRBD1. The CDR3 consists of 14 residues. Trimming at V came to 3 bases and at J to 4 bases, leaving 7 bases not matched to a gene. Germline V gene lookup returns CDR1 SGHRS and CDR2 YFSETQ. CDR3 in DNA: TGCGCCAGCAGCTCGACAGGGCCCCATTACGAGCAGTACTTC. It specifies CASSSTGPHYEQYF.

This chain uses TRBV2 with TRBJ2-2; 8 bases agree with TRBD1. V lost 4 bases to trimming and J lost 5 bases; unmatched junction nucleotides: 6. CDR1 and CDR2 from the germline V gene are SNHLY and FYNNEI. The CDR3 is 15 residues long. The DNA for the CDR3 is TGTGCCAGCAGTGCGCAGGGGGCTTATACCGGGGAGCTGTTTTTT. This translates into CASSAQGAYTGELFF. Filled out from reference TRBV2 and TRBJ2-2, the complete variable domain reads EPEVTQTPSHQVTQMGQEVILRCVPISNHLYFYWYRQILGQKVEFLVSFYNNEISEKSEIFDDQFSVERPDGSNFTLKIRSTKLEDSAMYFCASSAQGAYTGELFFGEGSRLTVL.

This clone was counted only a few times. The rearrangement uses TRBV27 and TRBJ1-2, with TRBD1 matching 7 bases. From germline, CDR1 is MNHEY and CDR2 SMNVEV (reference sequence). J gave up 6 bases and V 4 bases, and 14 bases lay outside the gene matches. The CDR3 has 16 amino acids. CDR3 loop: CASSSRQGGGWNGYTF. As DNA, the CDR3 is TGTGCCAGCAGTTCTCGACAGGGAGGGGGGTGGAATGGCTACACCTTC.

The CDR3 is CASSLVQGAYGELFF. The CDR3 DNA sequence: TGTGCCAGCTCCCTGGTCCAGGGGGCTTACGGGGAGCTGTTTTTT. The rearrangement uses TRBV6-4 and TRBJ2-2; 8 bases fit TRBD1. This CDR3 is 15 amino acids long. Germline V gives CDR1 MRHNA, CDR2 SNTAGT. Trimming cost V 8 bases and J 7 bases; bases outside gene matches: 12.

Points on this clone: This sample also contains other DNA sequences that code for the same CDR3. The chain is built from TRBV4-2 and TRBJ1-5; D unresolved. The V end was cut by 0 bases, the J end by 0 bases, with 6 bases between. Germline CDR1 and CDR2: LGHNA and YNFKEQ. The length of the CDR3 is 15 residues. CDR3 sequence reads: CASSQDFNSNQPQHF. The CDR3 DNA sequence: TGTGCCAGCAGCCAAGATTTCAATAGCAATCAGCCCCAGCATTTT.

As DNA, the CDR3 is TGTGCCAGCAGCTTGGACGATCGTGGCTACACCTTC. This encodes CASSLDDRGYTF. J is TRBJ1-2 and V is TRBV5-5; no clear D gene. The CDR3 totals 12 residues. The V gene's germline CDR1 is SGHKS and CDR2 YYEKEE (reference sequence). V lost 0 bases, J lost 7 bases, and 7 bases lay in between.

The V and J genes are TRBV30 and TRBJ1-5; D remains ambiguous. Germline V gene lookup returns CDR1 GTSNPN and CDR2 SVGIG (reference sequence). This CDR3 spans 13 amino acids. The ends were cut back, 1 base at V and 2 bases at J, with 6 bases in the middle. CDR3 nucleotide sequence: TGTGCCTGGAGTGGGACGGGCAATCAGCCCCAGCATTTT. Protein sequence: CAWSGTGNQPQHF.

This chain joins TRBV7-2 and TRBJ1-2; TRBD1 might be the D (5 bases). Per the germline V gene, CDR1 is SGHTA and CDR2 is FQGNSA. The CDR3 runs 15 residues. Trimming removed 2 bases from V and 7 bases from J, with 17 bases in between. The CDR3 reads CASSLSLTGDLGYTF. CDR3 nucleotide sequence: TGTGCCAGCAGCTTAAGTCTGACTGGGGACCTTGGCTACACCTTC.

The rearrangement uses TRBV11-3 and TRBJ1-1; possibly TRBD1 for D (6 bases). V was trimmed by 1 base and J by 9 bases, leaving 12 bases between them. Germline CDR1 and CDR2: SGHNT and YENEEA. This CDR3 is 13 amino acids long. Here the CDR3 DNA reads TGTGCCAGCAGCTTAGTAGGGGGGGCCCAAGCTTTCTTT. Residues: CASSLVGGAQAFF.

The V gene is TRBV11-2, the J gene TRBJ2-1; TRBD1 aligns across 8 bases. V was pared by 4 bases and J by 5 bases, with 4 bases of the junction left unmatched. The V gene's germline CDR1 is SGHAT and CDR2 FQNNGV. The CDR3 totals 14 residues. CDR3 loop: CASSWTGYNNEQFF. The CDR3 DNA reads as TGTGCCAGCAGCTGGACAGGGTACAACAATGAGCAGTTCTTC.

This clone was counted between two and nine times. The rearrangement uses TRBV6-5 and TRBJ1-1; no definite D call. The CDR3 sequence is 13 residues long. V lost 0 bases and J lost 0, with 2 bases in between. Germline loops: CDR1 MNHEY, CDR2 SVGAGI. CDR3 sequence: CASSYSMNTEAFF. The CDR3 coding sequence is TGTGCCAGCAGTTACTCCATGAACACTGAAGCTTTCTTT.

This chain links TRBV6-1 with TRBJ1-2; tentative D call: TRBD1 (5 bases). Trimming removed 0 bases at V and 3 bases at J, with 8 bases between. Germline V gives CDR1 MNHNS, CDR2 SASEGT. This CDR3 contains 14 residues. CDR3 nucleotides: TGTGCCAGCAGTGAAGCTGGGACGGACTATGGCTACACCTTC. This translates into CASSEAGTDYGYTF.

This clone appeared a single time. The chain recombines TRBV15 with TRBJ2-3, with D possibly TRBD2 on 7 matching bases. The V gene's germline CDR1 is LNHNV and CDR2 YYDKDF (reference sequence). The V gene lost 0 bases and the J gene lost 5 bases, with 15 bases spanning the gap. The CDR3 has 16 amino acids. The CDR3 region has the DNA TGTGCCACCAGCAGAGATCGCGGGGGCCAGATAGATACGCAGTATTTT. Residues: CATSRDRGGQIDTQYF.

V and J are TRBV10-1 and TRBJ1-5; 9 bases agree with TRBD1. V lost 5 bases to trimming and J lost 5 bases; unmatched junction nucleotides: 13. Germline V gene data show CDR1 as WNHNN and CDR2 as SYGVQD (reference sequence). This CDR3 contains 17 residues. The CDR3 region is CASSIPSGTGNYQPQHF. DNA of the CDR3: TGCGCCAGCAGTATCCCGTCCGGGACAGGGAATTATCAGCCCCAGCATTTT.